This is a list of T cell receptor beta chains from one sample in a study of cytomegalovirus exposure and HLA in healthy donors. Only in-frame clones appear in the TCRdb table, and some are missing; sequencing was by immunoSEQ multiplex PCR. The sample lists 200,000 to 250,000 clones; about 83% were seen once. Input material: PBMCs. These receptors all stem from a human donor in good health. Each CDR3 is given with its conserved first and last residue. A D gene is named only where the DNA matches it firmly. The size of a clone is reported for some rows only, either as once, few or many, or as a class for expanded clones.

d_gene | j_gene | abundance | v_gene | CDR3aa | CDR3nt
TRBD1 | TRBJ2-1 | . | TRBV11-2 | CASSLLRDRAYNEQFF | TGTGCCAGCAGCTTACTCCGGGACAGGGCCTACAATGAGCAGTTCTTC
. | TRBJ1-1 | . | TRBV7-3 | CASSHGRDNTEAFF | TGTGCCAGCAGCCATGGGCGGGACAACACTGAAGCTTTCTTT
. | TRBJ1-1 | . | TRBV5-1 | CASSLAQSVSEAFF | TGCGCCAGCAGCTTGGCACAGTCAGTTTCTGAAGCTTTCTTT
. | TRBJ2-7 | . | TRBV5-1 | CASTIGEAGNEQYF | TGCGCCAGCACCATCGGGGAGGCAGGTAATGAGCAGTACTTC
. | TRBJ1-4 | . | TRBV11-2 | CASRSAAGRKLFF | TGTGCCAGCAGGTCCGCGGCGGGGAGAAAACTGTTTTTT
TRBD2 | TRBJ2-7 | . | TRBV11-1 | CASSLVGGRVPTYEQYF | TGTGCCAGCAGCTTAGTTGGCGGGAGGGTTCCGACCTACGAGCAGTACTTC
. | TRBJ2-1 | . | TRBV21-1 | CAGPLWRGPYNEQFF | TGTGCCGGACCTCTCTGGCGGGGCCCTTACAATGAGCAGTTCTTC
TRBD1 | TRBJ2-3 | few | TRBV7-9 | CASSPRTGSDTQYF | TGTGCCAGCAGCCCGCGGACAGGGTCAGATACGCAGTATTTT
TRBD2 | TRBJ2-7 | . | TRBV7-3 | CASSERLAGVHEQYF | TGTGCCAGCAGCGAACGACTAGCGGGAGTTCACGAGCAGTACTTC
TRBD2 | TRBJ2-2 | . | TRBV11-1 | CASMLTRTSGGGTGELFF | TGTGCCAGCATGCTCACTCGGACTAGCGGAGGGGGCACCGGGGAGCTGTTTTTT
. | TRBJ2-7 | . | TRBV4-2 | CASSQGQFSYEQYF | TGTGCCAGCAGCCAAGGACAGTTCTCCTACGAGCAGTACTTC
. | TRBJ1-5 | . | TRBV10-1 | CASHEWGPNQPQHF | TGCGCCAGCCACGAGTGGGGGCCCAATCAGCCCCAGCATTTT
. | TRBJ1-2 | . | TRBV2 | CASSEGGGKNYGYTF | TGTGCCAGCAGTGAGGGGGGGGGAAAGAACTATGGCTACACCTTC
TRBD1 | TRBJ2-7 | . | TRBV15 | CATSRGGTGSYEQYF | TGTGCCACCAGCAGAGGTGGGACAGGCTCCTACGAGCAGTACTTC
. | TRBJ1-1 | . | TRBV11-2 | CASRLSGGGPPEAFF | TGTGCCAGCAGATTGTCGGGTGGGGGCCCACCTGAAGCTTTCTTT
TRBD1 | TRBJ1-2 | . | TRBV5-1 | CASSSLPDRGLVYGYTF | TGCGCCAGCAGCTCATTACCGGACAGGGGGCTTGTCTATGGCTACACCTTC
. | TRBJ2-3 | once | TRBV20-1 | CSATYTDTQYF | TGCAGTGCAACATACACAGATACGCAGTATTTT
. | TRBJ1-1 | . | TRBV7-9 | CASSPLPHGEAFF | TGTGCCAGCAGCCCACTCCCTCACGGTGAAGCTTTCTTT
TRBD2 | TRBJ2-5 | . | TRBV4-3 | CASSASGRQETQYF | TGCGCCAGCAGCGCTAGCGGGAGACAAGAGACCCAGTACTTC
. | TRBJ2-7 | . | TRBV2 | CASSNRDTLAEQYF | TGTGCCAGCAGCAACCGGGACACCCTCGCCGAGCAGTACTTC
. | TRBJ2-7 | . | TRBV2 | CASSETWRVTYEQYF | TGTGCCAGCAGTGAAACGTGGAGGGTCACCTACGAGCAGTACTTC
. | TRBJ2-1 | once | TRBV7-9 | CASSPGQYYNEQFF | TGTGCCAGCAGCCCCGGACAGTACTACAATGAGCAGTTCTTC
. | TRBJ2-7 | . | TRBV5-1 | CASSSLAGGEQYF | TGCGCCAGCAGCTCTCTCGCCGGGGGCGAGCAGTACTTC
. | TRBJ2-6 | . | TRBV6-1 | CASILRSGANVLTF | TGTGCCAGCATTCTCCGCTCTGGGGCCAACGTCCTGACTTTC
TRBD2 | TRBJ2-5 | . | TRBV18 | CASSPPLAGSQETQYF | TGTGCCAGCTCACCACCCCTAGCGGGGTCCCAAGAGACCCAGTACTTC
. | TRBJ1-1 | few | TRBV5-1 | CASSSLQGNTEAFF | TGCGCCAGCAGCTCCTTACAGGGGAACACTGAAGCTTTCTTT
TRBD2 | TRBJ2-7 | . | TRBV9 | CASSVSGAGGFYEQYF | TGTGCCAGCAGCGTATCTGGAGCGGGAGGATTCTACGAGCAGTACTTC
TRBD1 | TRBJ1-1 | . | TRBV18 | CASSPPTGAMNTEAFF | TGTGCCAGCTCACCACCGACAGGGGCTATGAACACTGAAGCTTTCTTT
TRBD1 | TRBJ2-7 | . | TRBV28 | CASNVDRVIHEQYF | TGTGCCAGCAACGTGGACAGGGTAATCCACGAGCAGTACTTC
TRBD1 | TRBJ1-3 | . | TRBV27 | CASRQGGFSGNTIYF | TGTGCCAGCCGACAGGGGGGGTTCTCTGGAAACACCATATATTTT
TRBD1 | TRBJ2-7 | . | TRBV7-9 | CASSFEQGASEQYF | TGTGCCAGCAGCTTCGAACAGGGGGCTTCCGAGCAGTACTTC
TRBD2 | TRBJ2-3 | . | TRBV5-4 | CASSREVGTDTQYF | TGTGCCAGCAGCCGGGAGGTCGGCACAGATACGCAGTATTTT
TRBD1 | TRBJ1-4 | . | TRBV7-9 | CASSSRDSNEKLFF | TGTGCCAGCAGCTCGAGGGACAGCAATGAAAAACTGTTTTTT
TRBD1 | TRBJ2-7 | . | TRBV18 | CASSQDRARYEQYF | TGTGCCAGCTCACAAGACAGGGCCCGCTACGAGCAGTACTTC
. | TRBJ2-1 | . | TRBV25-1 | CASSEFSAGLGDNEQFF | TGTGCCAGCAGTGAATTTTCCGCAGGGTTGGGCGACAATGAGCAGTTCTTC
. | TRBJ2-2 | . | TRBV5-5 | CASSLERTVLNTGELFF | TGTGCCAGCAGCTTGGAGCGGACAGTACTAAACACCGGGGAGCTGTTTTTT
TRBD2 | TRBJ2-7 | . | TRBV4-1 | CASSGTSGSLPNEQYF | TGCGCCAGCAGCGGGACTAGCGGGAGTTTACCTAACGAGCAGTACTTC
TRBD2 | TRBJ2-1 | . | TRBV2 | CASTPTSGAYNEQFF | TGTGCCAGCACCCCGACTAGCGGGGCCTACAATGAGCAGTTCTTC
. | TRBJ1-2 | . | TRBV5-4 | CASSSEVKTPGRDGYTF | TGTGCCAGCAGCTCCGAAGTTAAGACTCCCGGGAGAGATGGCTACACCTTC
TRBD1 | TRBJ1-4 | . | TRBV14 | CASSRWAGGEVNEKLFF | TGTGCCAGCAGCCGGTGGGCAGGGGGCGAAGTGAATGAAAAACTGTTTTTT